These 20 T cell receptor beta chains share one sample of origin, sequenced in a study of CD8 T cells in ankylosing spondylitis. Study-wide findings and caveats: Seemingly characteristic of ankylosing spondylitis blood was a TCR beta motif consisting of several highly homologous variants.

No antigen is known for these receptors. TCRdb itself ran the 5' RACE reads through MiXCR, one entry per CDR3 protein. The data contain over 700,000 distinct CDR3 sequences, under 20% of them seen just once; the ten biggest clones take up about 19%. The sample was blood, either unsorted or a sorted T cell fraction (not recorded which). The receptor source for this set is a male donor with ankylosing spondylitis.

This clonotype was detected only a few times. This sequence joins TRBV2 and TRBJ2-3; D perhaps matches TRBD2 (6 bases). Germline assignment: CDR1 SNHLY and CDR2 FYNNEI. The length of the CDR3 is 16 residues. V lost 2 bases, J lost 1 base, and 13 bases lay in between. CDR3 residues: CASSERRGWGTDTQYF. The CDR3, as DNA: TGTGCCAGCAGTGAAAGGCGGGGCTGGGGCACAGATACGCAGTATTTT. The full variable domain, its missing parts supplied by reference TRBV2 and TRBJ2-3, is EPEVTQTPSHQVTQMGQEVILRCVPISNHLYFYWYRQILGQKVEFLVSFYNNEISEKSEIFDDQFSVERPDGSNFTLKIRSTKLEDSAMYFCASSERRGWGTDTQYFGPGTRLTVL.

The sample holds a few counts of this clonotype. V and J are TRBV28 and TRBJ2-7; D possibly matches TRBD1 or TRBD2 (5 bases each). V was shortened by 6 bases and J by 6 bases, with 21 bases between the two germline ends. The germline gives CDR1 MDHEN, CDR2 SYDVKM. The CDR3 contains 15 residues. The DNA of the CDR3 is TGTGCCAGCAGCCACCGGGACCCCATCCCACGCGAGCAGTACTTC. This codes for CASSHRDPIPREQYF.

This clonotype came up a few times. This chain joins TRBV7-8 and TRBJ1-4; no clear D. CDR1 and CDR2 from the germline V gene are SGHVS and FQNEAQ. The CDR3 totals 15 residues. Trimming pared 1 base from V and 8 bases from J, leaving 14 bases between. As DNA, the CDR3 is TGTGCCAGCAGCTTAGATCCCCGACCCGGGGAAAAACTGTTTTTT. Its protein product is CASSLDPRPGEKLFF.

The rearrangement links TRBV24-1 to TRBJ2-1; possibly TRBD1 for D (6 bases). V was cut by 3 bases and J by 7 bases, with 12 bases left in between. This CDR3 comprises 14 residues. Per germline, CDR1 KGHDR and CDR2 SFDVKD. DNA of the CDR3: TGTGCCACCAGTGATCAGGACAGTCGGAATGAGCAGTTCTTC. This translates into CATSDQDSRNEQFF.

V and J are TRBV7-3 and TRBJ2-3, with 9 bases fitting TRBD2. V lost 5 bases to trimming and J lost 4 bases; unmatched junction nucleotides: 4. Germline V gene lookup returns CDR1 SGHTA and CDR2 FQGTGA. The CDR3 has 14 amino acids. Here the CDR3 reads CASSHSGGSDTQYF. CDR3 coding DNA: TGTGCCAGCAGCCATAGCGGGGGTTCAGATACGCAGTATTTT.

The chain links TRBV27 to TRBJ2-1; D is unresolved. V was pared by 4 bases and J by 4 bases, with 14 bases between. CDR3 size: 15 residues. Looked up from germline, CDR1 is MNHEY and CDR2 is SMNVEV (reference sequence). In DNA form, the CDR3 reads TGTGCCAGCAGTTGGGATTCCCGCGCTTACAATGAGCAGTTCTTC. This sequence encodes CASSWDSRAYNEQFF.

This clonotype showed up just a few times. CDR3 amino acids: CASSSTTGGYTGELFF. CDR3 nucleotide sequence: TGTGCCAGCAGCTCCACCACAGGGGGCTACACCGGGGAGCTGTTTTTT. The chain recombines TRBV7-9 with TRBJ2-2, with 9 positions matching TRBD1. CDR1 SEHNR and CDR2 FQNEAQ come from the germline V gene (reference sequence). The CDR3 extends over 16 amino acids. J gave up 3 bases and V 4 bases, and 6 bases lay outside the gene matches.

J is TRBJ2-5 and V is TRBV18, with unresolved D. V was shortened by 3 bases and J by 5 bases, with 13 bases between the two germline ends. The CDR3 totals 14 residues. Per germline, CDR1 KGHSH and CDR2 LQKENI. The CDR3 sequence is CASSPSRASETQYF. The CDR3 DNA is TGTGCCAGCTCACCCTCGAGAGCGAGCGAGACCCAGTACTTC.

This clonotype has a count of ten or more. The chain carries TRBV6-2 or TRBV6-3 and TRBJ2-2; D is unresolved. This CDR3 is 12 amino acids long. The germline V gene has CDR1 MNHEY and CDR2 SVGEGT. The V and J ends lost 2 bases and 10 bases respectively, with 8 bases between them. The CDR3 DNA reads TGTGCCAGCAGTTACCTTGGCTTGGAGCTGTTTTTT. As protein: CASSYLGLELFF.

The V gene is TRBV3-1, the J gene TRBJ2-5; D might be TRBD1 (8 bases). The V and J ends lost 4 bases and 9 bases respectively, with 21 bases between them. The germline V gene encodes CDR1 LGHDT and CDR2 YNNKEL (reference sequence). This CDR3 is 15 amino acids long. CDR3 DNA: TGTGCCAGCAGCCGAGCGACAGGGGATGGGAGGGCCCAGTACTTC. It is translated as CASSRATGDGRAQYF.

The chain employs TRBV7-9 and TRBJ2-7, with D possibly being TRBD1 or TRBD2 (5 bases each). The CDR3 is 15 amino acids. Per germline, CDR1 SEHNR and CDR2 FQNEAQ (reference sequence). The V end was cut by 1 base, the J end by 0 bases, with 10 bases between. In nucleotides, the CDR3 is TGTGCCAGCAGCTTAGGGAGGACAATCTCCTACGAGCAGTACTTC. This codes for CASSLGRTISYEQYF.

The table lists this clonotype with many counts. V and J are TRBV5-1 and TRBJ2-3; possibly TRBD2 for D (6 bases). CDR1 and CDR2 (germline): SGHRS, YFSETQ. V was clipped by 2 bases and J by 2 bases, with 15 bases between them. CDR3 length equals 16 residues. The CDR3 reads CASSLEGGRATDTQYF. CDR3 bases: TGCGCCAGCAGCTTAGAGGGAGGTCGGGCCACAGATACGCAGTATTTT.

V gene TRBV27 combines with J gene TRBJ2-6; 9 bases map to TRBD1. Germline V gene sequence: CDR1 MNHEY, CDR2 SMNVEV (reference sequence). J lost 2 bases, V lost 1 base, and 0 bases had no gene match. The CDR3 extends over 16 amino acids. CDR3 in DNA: TGTGCCAGCAGTTTATGGGACAGGGCTGGGGCCAACGTCCTGACTTTC. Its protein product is CASSLWDRAGANVLTF.

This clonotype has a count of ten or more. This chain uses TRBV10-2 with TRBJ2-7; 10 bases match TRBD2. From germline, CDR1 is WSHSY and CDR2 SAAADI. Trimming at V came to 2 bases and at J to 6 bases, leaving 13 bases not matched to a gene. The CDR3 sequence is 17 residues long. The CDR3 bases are TGCGCCAGCAGTGAGATAAAACTAGCGGGACCGGAGGGCGAGCAGTACTTC. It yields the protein CASSEIKLAGPEGEQYF.

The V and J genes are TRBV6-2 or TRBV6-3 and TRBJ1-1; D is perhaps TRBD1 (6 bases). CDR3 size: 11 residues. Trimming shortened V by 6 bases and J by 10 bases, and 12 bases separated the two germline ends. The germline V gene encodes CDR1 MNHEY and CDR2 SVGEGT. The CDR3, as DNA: TGTGCCAGCAGCCAAGGAGGGGGAGCTTTCTTT. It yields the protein CASSQGGGAFF.

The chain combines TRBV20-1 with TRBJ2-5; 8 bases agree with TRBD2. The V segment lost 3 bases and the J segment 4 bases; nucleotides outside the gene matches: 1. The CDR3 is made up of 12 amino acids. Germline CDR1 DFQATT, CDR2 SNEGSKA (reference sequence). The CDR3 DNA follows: TGCAGTGCTAGCGGGGGGGGAGAGACCCAGTACTTC. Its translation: CSASGGGETQYF.

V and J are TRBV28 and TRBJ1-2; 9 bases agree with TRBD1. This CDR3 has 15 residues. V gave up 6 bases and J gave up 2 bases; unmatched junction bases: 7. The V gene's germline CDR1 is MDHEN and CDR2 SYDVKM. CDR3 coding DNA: TGTGCCAGCAGACCCCCCGGGACAGGGAACTATGGCTACACCTTC. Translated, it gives CASRPPGTGNYGYTF.

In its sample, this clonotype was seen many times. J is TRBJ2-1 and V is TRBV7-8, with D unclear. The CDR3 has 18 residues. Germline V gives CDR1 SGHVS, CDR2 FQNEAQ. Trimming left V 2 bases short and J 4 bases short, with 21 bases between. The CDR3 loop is CASSLYVGPNSPYNEQFF. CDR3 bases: TGTGCCAGCAGCTTATATGTTGGTCCGAATTCCCCTTACAATGAGCAGTTCTTC.

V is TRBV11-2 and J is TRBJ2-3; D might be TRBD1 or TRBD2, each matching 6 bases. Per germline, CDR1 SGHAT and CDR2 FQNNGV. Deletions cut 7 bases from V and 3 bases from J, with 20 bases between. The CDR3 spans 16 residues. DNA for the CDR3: TGTGCCAGCAACGGGGGTTGGGGGGCGAGGACAGATACGCAGTATTTT. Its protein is CASNGGWGARTDTQYF.

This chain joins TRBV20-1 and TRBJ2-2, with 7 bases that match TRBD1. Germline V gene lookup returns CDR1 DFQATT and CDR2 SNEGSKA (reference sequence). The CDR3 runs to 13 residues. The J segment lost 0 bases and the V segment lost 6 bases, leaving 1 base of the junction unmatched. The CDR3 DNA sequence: TGCAGTGCGGGACAGTCGAACACCGGGGAGCTGTTTTTT. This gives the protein CSAGQSNTGELFF.